This T cell receptor (beta chain) emerged from a study of human CD8 memory T cell subsets. In regard to this clonotype: No antigen is known for it.

Broader study findings: Similarly high diversity was seen in stem-like memory and precursor exhausted T cells, but not in effector memory cells.

The TPEX subset meant dysfunctional early memory CD8+ cells, CCR7+ PD-1+ TIGIT+. The PBMC came from buffy coats of healthy donors. Scientists made TCR beta libraries using UMI-labeled 5' RACE. Authors' analysis steps: Whichever TCR beta library was examined, it held between roughly 2,800 and 20,000 functional CDR3 beta clonotypes. TCRdb re-called the 5' RACE reads, yielding one record per CDR3 amino acid sequence without DNA. These V and J calls are TCRdb output, not the study's own analysis. Its listing shows over 8,000 distinct CDR3 sequences. Sequenced: CD8+ T cells from PBMCs. The clonotype originates from a human donor in good health.

The CDR3 spells CASSPYSYEQYF. This sequence joins TRBV6-2 or TRBV6-3 and TRBJ2-7. The CDR3 consists of 12 residues. Germline CDR1 is MNHEY and CDR2 is SVGEGT.